This T cell receptor beta chain was profiled in a study of blood T cell repertoires in COVID-19. Overall study: Sites in the United States, Italy and Spain provided acute and convalescent COVID-19 samples. PBMCs, B-cell-depleted T cells, or T cells provided the cDNA or gDNA that made up the material.

Sequencing used immunoSEQ multiplex PCR; TCRdb keeps in-frame clones, though not all of them. This repertoire shows hundreds of thousands of clones, more than 75% found once; its top ten account for over 7%. J lost 0 bases, V lost 1 base, and 8 bases had no gene match. Germline values: CDR1 SGHTA, CDR2 FQGNSA. This CDR3 has 18 residues. Sequenced material: PBMCs or T cells enriched from blood (not recorded which). The V gene is TRBV7-2, the J gene TRBJ1-3; 8 bases align to TRBD1. The TCR sequence derives from a middle-aged woman with acute COVID-19. The CDR3 region is CASSLEGQGPISGNTIYF. Written as DNA, the CDR3 is TGTGCCAGCAGCTTAGAAGGACAGGGCCCTATCTCTGGAAACACCATATATTTT.